Included here is one T cell receptor (beta chain) sequence, with context. Using its own MiXCR run on the 5' RACE reads, TCRdb lists one record per CDR3 protein. This table holds approximately 580,000 distinct CDR3 sequences, around 21% found once. This entry is derived from a study of T-cell memory formation after mild COVID-19. CDR3 length: 17 residues. V shed 4 bases and J 4 bases; nucleotides not matched to a gene: 13. Sequencing used PBMCs or a T cell subset sorted from them (not recorded which). The TCR originated in an adult woman who had mild COVID-19 (a few samples of this study predate the infection). Cell type and time point are not known. The rearrangement joins TRBV12-3 or TRBV12-4 to TRBJ1-2, with 9 bases identical to TRBD1. In nucleotides, the CDR3 is TGTGCCAGCAGTTCCCTGGTACAGGGGGCAAGGGGCTATGGCTACACCTTC. Translation: CASSSLVQGARGYGYTF.